The text below deals with one T cell receptor beta chain. Its recognized antigen is unknown. Per-base qualities were not stored, and no clone one base away is much larger. CDR3 length: 17 amino acids, cysteine to phenylalanine. This entry keeps only the CDR3 DNA: 51 bases, framed from base 1. CDR1 is given as MRHNA and CDR2 as SNTAGT, both from the germline V gene. A distance of 23 bases separates the germline ends of V and J, which lose 5 bases and 6 bases respectively. These data are taken from a study of T cells after yellow fever vaccination (dated by TCRdb to about 2019). Turning to the overall study: The SMART-Seq v4 Ultra Low Input RNA kit was used to prepare libraries from fractions with low cell numbers. To follow T-cell clones before and after both primary and booster YFV17D yellow fever vaccination, bulk TCR alpha and beta repertoires underwent longitudinal sequencing. Blood samples were taken at several timepoints before and after primary and secondary immunization, and bulk PBMC replicates and cell subsets were isolated. The cohort comprised two healthy male donors, one aged 18 to 30 and one aged 30 to 40 years.

Broader findings and caveats from the paper: FACS-sorted repertoires could contain abundant contaminating clonotypes from the bulk population, so computational filtering was required. A small fraction of clonotypes appeared in both the CD4 and CD8 compartments, likely as a result of convergent recombination. Compared with the primary T-cell response, the secondary T-cell response was faster but weaker, reaching its peak on day 5 rather than on day 15. Most clones expanded after primary vaccination (almost 97% of CD4 and 80% to 90% of CD8) were re-detected after the booster, suggesting that broad memory maintenance occurred. Because the study included only a couple of donors, the extent to which the findings can be generalized is limited.

The intended sense of this specimen's treatment or condition label: live attenuated yellow fever vaccine strain. A standard Ficoll-Paque protocol was used to isolate PBMCs from peripheral blood. Dynabeads CD4 and CD8 positive selection kits were used to isolate the CD4 and CD8 T-cell fractions. TriZol was used to extract RNA from bulk PBMCs, from CD4 and CD8 fractions, and from dextramer-positive and dextramer-negative fractions. TCR cDNA was synthesized by 5'RACE template switching, which introduced a universal primer site and unique molecular identifiers. Priming of cDNA synthesis was performed from both the TCR alpha and TCR beta constant segments. Library amplification involved two PCR steps, and the second step added sample barcodes and sequencing adapters. Sequencing of the libraries was done on either Illumina HiSeq 2500 (2x100 bp) or NovaSeq (2x150 bp). For the original study's pipeline: Demultiplexing of reads and collapsing into UMI consensus sequences were performed with MIGEC, and V(D)J alignment was carried out with MiXCR. Vaccine-responding clonotypes were identified with edgeR using replicate PBMC samples, with FDR below 0.01 and a log2 fold change above 5 up to day 15 being required. CD4 or CD8 identity was assigned to each bulk clonotype according to whether the clonotype was present at higher abundance in the sequenced CD4 repertoire or the sequenced CD8 repertoire. TCRdb itself trimmed the public reads at Q25 with fastp, ran MiXCR and retained productive beta chains. Each CDR3 protein appears once, grouped with its most common genes and DNA. The V and J calls come from TCRdb's annotation, not from the publication. Across this sample there are 200,000 or so distinct CDR3 sequences, with 6.7% seen only once. The ten largest clones represent 1% to 1.2% of the sample.

The chain was built from TRBV6-4 and TRBJ2-1, with a weak D call of TRBD2 (5 bases match). The sample in question was CD4+ T cells sorted from PBMCs, obtained on the day of the yellow fever booster vaccination. This clonotype was obtained from a man aged 25-45 years who received the YFV17D yellow fever vaccine. The CDR3 amino acid sequence is: CASSSYNRGSAINEQFF. The base sequence is TGTGCCAGCAGTTCCTACAATCGAGGGAGTGCCATCAATGAGCAGTTCTTC.